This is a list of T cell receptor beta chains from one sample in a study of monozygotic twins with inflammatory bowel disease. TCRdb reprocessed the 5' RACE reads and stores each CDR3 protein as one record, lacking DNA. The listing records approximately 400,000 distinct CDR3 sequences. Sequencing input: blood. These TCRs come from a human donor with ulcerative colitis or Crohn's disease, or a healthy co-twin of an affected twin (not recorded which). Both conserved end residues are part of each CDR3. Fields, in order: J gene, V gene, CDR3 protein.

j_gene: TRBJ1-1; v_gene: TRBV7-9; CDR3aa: CASSPTYEAFF
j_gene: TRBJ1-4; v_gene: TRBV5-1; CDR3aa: CASSFEGARSGKLFF
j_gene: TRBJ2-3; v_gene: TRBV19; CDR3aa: CASSPQGDSTDTQYF
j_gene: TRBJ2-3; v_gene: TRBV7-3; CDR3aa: CASSPFGGGPRTDTQYF
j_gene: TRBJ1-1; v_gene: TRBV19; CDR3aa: CASSMTALVSEAFF
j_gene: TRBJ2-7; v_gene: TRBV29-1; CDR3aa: CSVEGGGSYEQYF
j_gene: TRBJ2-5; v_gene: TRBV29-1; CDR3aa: CSVGEQETQYF
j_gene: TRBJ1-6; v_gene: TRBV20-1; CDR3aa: CTARTGNSYNSPLHF
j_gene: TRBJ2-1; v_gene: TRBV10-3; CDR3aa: CAIRSPSGALDEQFF
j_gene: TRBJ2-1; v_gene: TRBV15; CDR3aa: CATSNMGLNEQFF
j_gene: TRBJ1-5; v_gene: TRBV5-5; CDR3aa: CASSRTGQPQHF
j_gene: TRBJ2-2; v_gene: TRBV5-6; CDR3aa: CASSYRTSGYYTGELFF
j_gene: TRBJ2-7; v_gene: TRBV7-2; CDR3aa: CASSPRAGSYEQYF